The next 13 T cell receptor beta chains were all read from a single sample in a study of molecular identifiers for immune sequencing clone quantification. TCRdb used MiXCR to reprocess the PCR reads, holding one entry per CDR3 protein. The sample lists about 640,000 distinct CDR3 sequences, 20% seen once, with roughly 0.83% in the top ten. The material sequenced was naive CD8+ T cells from blood, with Jurkat cell RNA spiked in. Regarding subset: FACS-sorted CD8+CD4-CCR7+CD45RA+ naive T cells. Receptors originate from a human donor in good health. Some libraries in this study had Jurkat cell RNA spiked in.

Remarks on this clonotype: This likely comes from a read error, as the CDR3 has no conserved phenylalanine or tryptophan at its end. The genes are TRBV9 and TRBJ1-5; TRBD1 aligns across 7 bases. This CDR3 has 13 amino acids. V dropped 4 bases and J dropped 6; count of bases not matched to a gene: 4. Germline loops: CDR1 SGDLS, CDR2 YYNGEE. Here the CDR3 reads CASSTGEGQPQHL. The CDR3, as DNA: TGTGCCAGCAGCACAGGGGAAGGTCAGCCCCAGCATCTT.

This rearrangement joins TRBV27 to TRBJ2-7, with 13 bases aligning to TRBD2. In germline, CDR1 is MNHEY, CDR2 SMNVEV (reference sequence). This CDR3 region has 15 residues. The V and J ends lost 5 bases and 4 bases, in that order; junction bases with no gene match: 5. The CDR3 DNA follows: TGTGCCAGCAGTAAGACTAGCGGGGGGAGTTACGAGCAGTACTTC. Its protein is CASSKTSGGSYEQYF.

V usage is TRBV12-3 or TRBV12-4 and J usage is TRBJ2-5; the D is unclear. This CDR3 is built from 12 residues. The ends were cut back, 4 bases at V and 3 bases at J, with 6 bases in the middle. CDR3 in DNA: TGTGCCAGCAGTTCGGTCAAAGAGACCCAGTACTTC. Translated: CASSSVKETQYF.

Details on this clonotype: This could be a read error, since a much larger clone is one nucleotide away. The V and J genes are TRBV15 and TRBJ2-1; D possibly corresponds to TRBD1 (6 bases). The germline CDR1 and CDR2 sequences are LNHNV and YYDKDF (reference sequence). The CDR3 is 17 amino acids. The V gene lost 1 base and the J gene lost 4 bases, with 17 bases spanning the gap. The CDR3 protein is CATSRGAVGAGYNEQFF. CDR3 bases: TGTGCCACCAGCAGAGGAGCGGTGGGGGCAGGATACAATGAGCAGTTCTTC.

The chain carries TRBV6-6 and TRBJ1-1; D remains ambiguous. V was pared by 7 bases and J by 4 bases, with 13 bases between. Germline V lookup: CDR1 MNHNY, CDR2 SVGAGI (reference sequence). The CDR3 has 13 amino acids. Here the CDR3 reads CASNSNGRTEAFF. The DNA of the CDR3 is TGTGCCAGCAATTCCAACGGTCGCACTGAAGCTTTCTTT.

This clonotype has ten or more counts. V and J are TRBV28 and TRBJ2-7, with unresolved D. Germline V gene lookup returns CDR1 MDHEN and CDR2 SYDVKM. V lost 5 bases and J lost 11, with 13 bases in between. This CDR3 has 11 amino acids. The CDR3, as DNA: TGTGCCAGCAGTCCCAATAAAGGGAAGTACTTC. It translates to CASSPNKGKYF.

This clonotype was seen a handful of times. The chain combines TRBV7-9 with TRBJ2-1; 8 nucleotides align to TRBD2. The germline V gene has CDR1 SEHNR and CDR2 FQNEAQ (reference sequence). The CDR3 loop spans 14 amino acids. With 6 bases clipped from V and 7 bases from J, the junction kept 8 bases outside the gene matches. The CDR3 DNA reads as TGTGCCAGCAGAGCCGGGACTAGTGGGAATGAGCAGTTCTTC. Its translation is CASRAGTSGNEQFF.

To note about this clonotype: This may arise from a read error, as a much more abundant clone is one base away. This sequence joins TRBV4-3 and TRBJ2-1; unclear D gene. V dropped 0 bases and J dropped 1 base, with 10 bases sitting between them. The CDR3 extends over 16 amino acids. The germline V gene encodes CDR1 LGHNA and CDR2 YSLEER. Here the CDR3 reads CASSQDCKVSYNEQFF. The CDR3 DNA is TGCGCCAGCAGCCAAGATTGCAAGGTTTCCTACAATGAGCAGTTCTTC.

There are many counts of this clonotype. The rearrangement links TRBV4-1 to TRBJ2-5, with 8 bases fitting TRBD2. The CDR3 consists of 16 residues. CDR1 is MGHRA, CDR2 YSYEKL, per germline. With 1 base clipped from V and 1 base from J, the junction kept 5 bases outside the gene matches. CDR3: CASSQVLLAAQETQYF. In DNA, the CDR3 is TGCGCCAGCAGCCAAGTCCTACTAGCGGCCCAAGAGACCCAGTACTTC.

Only a few counts were recorded for this clonotype. The chain carries TRBV19 and TRBJ1-2; D is undetermined. The CDR3 spans 13 residues. The germline V gene encodes CDR1 LNHDA and CDR2 SQIVND (reference sequence). Trimming removed 5 bases at V and 4 bases at J, with 11 bases between. The CDR3 protein is CASSGRISYGYTF. The CDR3, as DNA: TGTGCCAGTAGTGGGCGGATTAGCTATGGCTACACCTTC.

In this sample, this clonotype turned up a few times. The chain employs TRBV3-1 and TRBJ2-3; tentative D call: TRBD1 (5 bases). The J call may not be correct, given that the DNA end is closer to TRBJ1-5. The CDR3 is 16 residues long. Germline V gene lookup returns CDR1 LGHDT and CDR2 YNNKEL (reference sequence). CDR3 amino acids: CASSQGGVPTEDTQHF. CDR3 in DNA: TGTGCCAGCAGCCAAGGCGGAGTCCCGACAGAAGATACGCAGCATTTT.

This clonotype was counted between two and nine times. The chain has TRBV21-1 and TRBJ1-2. TRBV21-1 is shown as a pseudogene. This CDR3 comprises 14 residues. The CDR3 sequence is CASSKGYLDYGYTF. The CDR3 DNA sequence: TGTGCCAGCAGCAAAGGGTATTTAGACTATGGCTACACCTTC.

This clonotype was counted a few times. J is TRBJ2-7 and V is TRBV6-2 or TRBV6-3; D may match TRBD1 or TRBD2 (5 bases each). The CDR3 spans 14 residues. Trimming left V 6 bases short and J 6 bases short, with 18 bases between. Germline values: CDR1 MNHEY, CDR2 SVGEGT. CDR3 bases: TGTGCCAGCAGCATTACAGTTATAGGGACCGAGCAGTACTTC. As protein: CASSITVIGTEQYF.